This is a list of T cell receptor beta chains from one sample in a study of shared clonotypes between healthy human individuals. This table comes from immunoSEQ multiplex PCR, and its TCRdb copy is limited to in-frame clones, with some not included. This table holds 500,000 to 550,000 clones, approximately 95% found once. Sequenced input: naive CD4+ T cells sorted from blood. The source is a woman in her twenties or thirties in good health. CDR3s include the opening cysteine and the closing phenylalanine or tryptophan. Fields, in order: CDR3 protein, CDR3 DNA, V gene, D gene, clone size, J gene. A D gene is named only where the DNA matches it firmly. Only part of the rows carry a size: once, few, many, or a class if the clone is expanded.

CDR3 protein: CSASAGGRIMNTEAFF; CDR3 DNA: TGCAGCGCCTCAGCCGGGGGACGAATAATGAACACTGAAGCTTTCTTT; V gene: TRBV29-1; D gene: NA; clone size: NA; J gene: TRBJ1-1
CDR3 protein: CASSPKGAPRETQYF; CDR3 DNA: TGCGCCAGCAGCCCGAAAGGGGCCCCAAGGGAGACCCAGTACTTC; V gene: TRBV5-1; D gene: NA; clone size: NA; J gene: TRBJ2-5
CDR3 protein: CASSYVGTSQETQYF; CDR3 DNA: TGTGCCAGCAGTTACGTAGGAACAAGCCAAGAGACCCAGTACTTC; V gene: TRBV6-5; D gene: NA; clone size: once; J gene: TRBJ2-5
CDR3 protein: CASRPFTTNQPQHF; CDR3 DNA: TGTGCCAGCAGGCCCTTTACTACCAATCAGCCCCAGCATTTT; V gene: TRBV6-5; D gene: NA; clone size: few; J gene: TRBJ1-5
CDR3 protein: CASSPDWNTEAFF; CDR3 DNA: TGTGCCAGCAGTCCTGATTGGAACACTGAAGCTTTCTTT; V gene: TRBV6-1; D gene: NA; clone size: NA; J gene: TRBJ1-1
CDR3 protein: CASSLSRNTGELFF; CDR3 DNA: TGCGCCAGCAGCCTTAGCCGGAACACCGGGGAGCTGTTTTTT; V gene: TRBV10-2; D gene: NA; clone size: few; J gene: TRBJ2-2
CDR3 protein: CASSDRHLRGGTEAFF; CDR3 DNA: TGTGCCAGCAGTGACCGACACCTAAGGGGAGGAACTGAAGCTTTCTTT; V gene: TRBV2; D gene: NA; clone size: NA; J gene: TRBJ1-1
CDR3 protein: CASRGTGQDGFLAKNIQYF; CDR3 DNA: TGTGCCAGCCGGGGGACGGGACAGGATGGTTTTCTAGCCAAAAACATTCAGTACTTC; V gene: TRBV19; D gene: TRBD1; clone size: NA; J gene: TRBJ2-4
CDR3 protein: CASSLWGDQPQHF; CDR3 DNA: TGTGCCAGCAGCTTATGGGGTGATCAGCCCCAGCATTTT; V gene: TRBV5-5; D gene: NA; clone size: NA; J gene: TRBJ1-5
CDR3 protein: CASSLGGRSTGELFF; CDR3 DNA: TGTGCCAGCAGCTTGGGGGGAAGGAGTACCGGGGAGCTGTTTTTT; V gene: TRBV7-6; D gene: NA; clone size: once; J gene: TRBJ2-2
CDR3 protein: CATSLQRTRGYNEQFF; CDR3 DNA: TGTGCCACCAGCTTACAACGAACCCGAGGGTACAATGAGCAGTTCTTC; V gene: TRBV15; D gene: NA; clone size: NA; J gene: TRBJ2-1
CDR3 protein: CASSFELMGGYTF; CDR3 DNA: TGTGCCAGCAGTTTCGAACTTATGGGAGGCTACACCTTC; V gene: TRBV28; D gene: NA; clone size: NA; J gene: TRBJ1-2
CDR3 protein: CAIAGGIPPEAFF; CDR3 DNA: TGTGCCATCGCGGGGGGGATACCCCCTGAAGCTTTCTTT; V gene: TRBV10-3; D gene: NA; clone size: NA; J gene: TRBJ1-1
CDR3 protein: CASTRDRNTGELFF; CDR3 DNA: TGTGCCAGCACCCGGGACAGGAACACCGGGGAGCTGTTTTTT; V gene: TRBV2; D gene: TRBD1; clone size: NA; J gene: TRBJ2-2
CDR3 protein: CASNQYSYEQYF; CDR3 DNA: TGTGCCAGCAACCAATACTCCTACGAGCAGTACTTC; V gene: TRBV14; D gene: NA; clone size: NA; J gene: TRBJ2-7
CDR3 protein: CASSVDMETEQFF; CDR3 DNA: TGTGCCAGCAGCGTAGATATGGAAACGGAGCAGTTCTTC; V gene: TRBV9; D gene: NA; clone size: NA; J gene: TRBJ2-1
CDR3 protein: CSVGAWYGYTF; CDR3 DNA: TGCAGCGTTGGGGCATGGTATGGCTACACCTTC; V gene: TRBV29-1; D gene: NA; clone size: few; J gene: TRBJ1-2
CDR3 protein: CASQRTSENTGELFF; CDR3 DNA: TGTGCCAGCCAACGGACTAGCGAGAACACCGGGGAGCTGTTTTTT; V gene: TRBV2; D gene: TRBD2; clone size: once; J gene: TRBJ2-2
CDR3 protein: CASSLVVGLAFYEQYF; CDR3 DNA: TGTGCCAGCAGCTTAGTCGTGGGACTAGCGTTCTACGAGCAGTACTTC; V gene: TRBV7-2; D gene: TRBD2; clone size: NA; J gene: TRBJ2-7
CDR3 protein: CASSQLKGTSGNLDHNEQFF; CDR3 DNA: TGTGCCAGCAGCCAATTGAAAGGGACTAGCGGAAACTTAGATCACAATGAGCAGTTCTTC; V gene: TRBV4-2; D gene: TRBD2; clone size: NA; J gene: TRBJ2-1
CDR3 protein: CASSLALGLTYEQYF; CDR3 DNA: TGCGCCAGCAGCTTGGCCTTGGGACTTACGTACGAGCAGTACTTC; V gene: TRBV5-1; D gene: NA; clone size: NA; J gene: TRBJ2-7
CDR3 protein: CASSKTENTEAFF; CDR3 DNA: TGTGCCAGCAGTAAGACGGAGAACACTGAAGCTTTCTTT; V gene: TRBV6-6; D gene: NA; clone size: once; J gene: TRBJ1-1
CDR3 protein: CASSGKQSQEQFF; CDR3 DNA: TGTGCCAGCAGTGGTAAGCAGTCCCAGGAGCAGTTCTTC; V gene: TRBV2; D gene: NA; clone size: NA; J gene: TRBJ2-1
CDR3 protein: CASSRGQSNTEAFF; CDR3 DNA: TGTGCCAGCAGCAGAGGACAGTCAAACACTGAAGCTTTCTTT; V gene: TRBV7-2; D gene: NA; clone size: NA; J gene: TRBJ1-1